The rows below give T cell receptor beta chains drawn from one sample of a study of Graves' ophthalmopathy and Graves' hyperthyroidism. MiXCR, run by TCRdb on the multiplex PCR reads, gives a single entry per CDR3 protein. The data show around 1,200,000 distinct CDR3 sequences, less than 45% seen once. Sequenced input: peripheral blood or thyroid tissue (not recorded which). The receptors shown here come from an adult man with Graves' hyperthyroidism. The CDR3 runs from the conserved cysteine through the conserved F or W. The order of the fields is CDR3 length, V gene, clone size, D gene, J gene, CDR3 DNA, CDR3 protein. D genes are given only for firm matches. Where a row states a size, it is once, few, many or the class of an expanded clone; other rows omit it.

14	TRBV5-8	many	.	TRBJ2-5	TGTGCCAGCAGCTTGGATAGTCAGCTGGAGACCCAGTACTTC	CASSLDSQLETQYF
19	TRBV12-3/TRBV12-4	few	TRBD1	TRBJ1-1	TGTGCCAGCAGTCCCCAACCCGGGACAGGGGGGCGCGGGGGAACTGAAGCTTTCTTT	CASSPQPGTGGRGGTEAFF
14	TRBV10-3	.	TRBD1	TRBJ1-4	TGTGCCATCGGCGGACAGGGGACTAATGAAAAACTGTTTTTT	CAIGGQGTNEKLFF
14	TRBV9	many	TRBD1	TRBJ1-4	TGTGCCAGCAGCGTAGGGACAGGGGTCGAAAAACTGTTTTTT	CASSVGTGVEKLFF
17	TRBV15	many	.	TRBJ1-5	TGTGCCACCAGCAGACGTCGGACTACAGGGCCAGGGCAGCCCCAGCATTTT	CATSRRRTTGPGQPQHF
15	TRBV7-9	many	.	TRBJ2-7	TGTGCCAGCAGTCGTGGCACAGGGGGGGACTACGAGCAGTACTTC	CASSRGTGGDYEQYF
15	TRBV6-6	few	.	TRBJ2-7	TGTGCCAGCAGTTACGTCGGCCGGAGCTCCTACGAGCAGTACTTC	CASSYVGRSSYEQYF
15	TRBV11-2	.	.	TRBJ2-7	TGTGCCAGCAGCCCGATAAACAGGGAGACCTACGAGCAGTACTTC	CASSPINRETYEQYF
12	TRBV10-3	many	.	TRBJ1-1	TGTGCCAGATACCTCAATGGGACTGAAGCTTTCTTT	CARYLNGTEAFF
17	TRBV7-2	many	.	TRBJ2-2	TGTGCCAGCAGCTTAGGGCGAGGTCCAATTCTCACCGGGGAGCTGTTTTTT	CASSLGRGPILTGELFF
12	TRBV12-3/TRBV12-4	.	.	TRBJ2-7	TGTGCCAGCATCGGAGACAGCTACGAGCAGTACTTC	CASIGDSYEQYF
17	TRBV7-7	.	TRBD1	TRBJ1-2	TGTGCCAGCAGCTTAGCCATATGTCGGACAGGGAGAGGTGGCTACACCTTC	CASSLAICRTGRGGYTF
12	TRBV14	few	.	TRBJ1-1	TGTGCCATACAGAGGAGTTACACTGAAGCTTTCTTT	CAIQRSYTEAFF